These 25 T cell receptor beta chains originate from one sample sequenced in a study of T cells in severe cutaneous drug reactions. Carbamazepine had induced Stevens-Johnson syndrome or toxic epidermal necrolysis in the sequenced donors. Libraries were made by iRepertoire multiplex PCR with TCR subtype-specific primers for bulk and single-cell sequencing. TCRdb reprocessed the multiplex PCR reads and stores each CDR3 protein as one record, lacking DNA. The sample data list 2,200 or so distinct CDR3 sequences. Sequenced material: PBMCs. These receptors all stem from a human donor with Stevens-Johnson syndrome, a severe cutaneous drug reaction.

This clonotype registers medium-sized by frequency. The V call is TRBV11-1, the J call TRBJ1-5. The germline CDR1 and CDR2 sequences are SGHAT and FQDESV (reference sequence). This CDR3 comprises 16 residues. CDR3: CASSLDCLRMDQPQHF.

This chain connects TRBV4-3 to TRBJ1-5; TCRdb's assignment of TRBD1 cannot be checked, as there is no DNA. From germline, CDR1 is LGHNA and CDR2 YSLEER. The CDR3 is 13 amino acids. This chain's CDR3 is CASSRGQGEPQHF.

In terms of frequency, this clonotype is medium-sized. The chain employs TRBV12-3 or TRBV12-4 and TRBJ1-5; absent DNA, TCRdb's TRBD1 call cannot be checked. This CDR3 region has 16 residues. The CDR3 loop reads CASSLRQGTSNQPQHF.

This clonotype is identified as medium-sized from frequency. This CDR3 is CASSESVDETDTQYF. The chain carries TRBV10-1 and TRBJ2-3. Germline V gives CDR1 WNHNN, CDR2 SYGVQD (reference sequence). The CDR3 extends over 15 amino acids.

This clonotype shows up as medium-sized by frequency. The J gene is TRBJ2-3, the V gene TRBV6-4; TCRdb reports TRBD2, a call that lacks DNA to check it against. CDR3 length equals 15 residues. Per the germline V gene, CDR1 is MRHNA and CDR2 is SNTAGT. The CDR3 loop reads CASSVVAGALDTQYF.

V is TRBV6-4 and J is TRBJ2-1; the D gene TCRdb calls, TRBD2, cannot be checked with no DNA. Germline assignment: CDR1 MRHNA and CDR2 SNTAGT. The CDR3 is 15 residues long. The CDR3 loop reads CASSEGLAGVTEQFF.

According to its frequency, this clonotype is medium-sized. This chain uses TRBV4-1 with TRBJ2-2; TCRdb gives TRBD2 as the D gene, but with no DNA this cannot be confirmed. The germline V gene encodes CDR1 MGHRA and CDR2 YSYEKL. There are 18 residues in the CDR3. CDR3 residues: CASSRRASGIGHTGELFF.

This rearrangement joins TRBV11-2 to TRBJ1-4; the D gene TCRdb calls, TRBD1, cannot be checked with no DNA. CDR3 length equals 14 residues. Per the germline V gene, CDR1 is SGHAT and CDR2 is FQNNGV. CDR3 in amino acids: CASSLGIGAEKLFF.

This clonotype is classed as medium-sized (0.01 to 0.1%) by frequency. V and J are TRBV6-1 and TRBJ2-3; the TCRdb D gene call, TRBD1, has no DNA to confirm it. The germline V gene encodes CDR1 MNHNS and CDR2 SASEGT. The CDR3 has 15 residues. CDR3 amino acids: CASRLGGTSTDTQYF.

V gene TRBV6-1 combines with J gene TRBJ2-7. The CDR3 consists of 14 residues. Germline V gene lookup returns CDR1 MNHNS and CDR2 SASEGT. CDR3 loop: CASSEEAGDYEQYF.

This clonotype is called large based on its frequency. This chain uses TRBV6-1 with TRBJ2-2; the TCRdb D gene call, TRBD1, has no DNA to confirm it. The CDR3 sequence is 14 residues long. From germline, CDR1 is MNHNS and CDR2 SASEGT. CDR3 sequence reads: CASGLGQSTGELFF.

This clonotype shows up as large by frequency. The rearrangement joins TRBV27 to TRBJ1-6; the D call of TRBD1 rests on TCRdb alone, since no DNA is present to check it. CDR1 MNHEY and CDR2 SMNVEV come from the germline V gene (reference sequence). The CDR3 is 17 residues long. This CDR3 reads CASKVGGLKSYNSPLHF.

The chain has TRBV10-2 and TRBJ2-3; TCRdb returns TRBD2, unconfirmable since there is no DNA. This CDR3 contains 15 residues. Germline-derived CDR1 and CDR2 are WSHSY and SAAADI. The CDR3 is CASSPTSGRIDTQYF.

This chain uses TRBV27 with TRBJ1-5. The CDR3 totals 16 residues. CDR1 and CDR2 from the germline V gene are MNHEY and SMNVEV (reference sequence). CDR3 in amino acids: CASSLRGRQGGQPQHF.

V gene TRBV27 combines with J gene TRBJ1-5. Per germline, CDR1 MNHEY and CDR2 SMNVEV (reference sequence). The CDR3 spans 14 residues. This chain's CDR3 is CASSLILGNQPQHF.

By frequency, this clonotype registers medium-sized. The CDR3 loop reads CASSQGGGRGTEAFF. The chain has TRBV4-1 and TRBJ1-1; TCRdb proposes TRBD1, but this gene call is untestable without DNA. This CDR3 has 15 amino acids. Germline lookup yields CDR1 MGHRA and CDR2 YSYEKL.

This chain links TRBV7-9 with TRBJ2-3; the D call of TRBD1 rests on TCRdb alone, since no DNA is present to check it. This CDR3 comprises 16 residues. Germline lookup yields CDR1 SEHNR and CDR2 FQNEAQ (reference sequence). The CDR3 loop is CASSLQRGRGLDTQYF.

In terms of frequency, this clonotype is medium-sized. The CDR3 sequence: CASSREGEYGYTF. This chain uses TRBV2 with TRBJ1-2. Germline values: CDR1 SNHLY, CDR2 FYNNEI. This CDR3 region has 13 residues.

The rearrangement links TRBV2 to TRBJ1-1; the TCRdb call, TRBD1, lacks DNA for checking. The germline V gene encodes CDR1 SNHLY and CDR2 FYNNEI. The CDR3 loop spans 14 amino acids. The CDR3: CASSLDRGGGRAFF.

This clonotype is identified as medium-sized (0.01 to 0.1%) from frequency. The chain combines TRBV3-1 with TRBJ2-7. The CDR3 contains 12 residues. Germline V gene lookup returns CDR1 LGHDT and CDR2 YNNKEL (reference sequence). The CDR3 reads CASSPGLREQYF.

V and J are TRBV5-6 and TRBJ1-1; the D call of TRBD1 rests on TCRdb alone, since no DNA is present to check it. Germline V gene sequence: CDR1 SGHDT, CDR2 YYEEEE. The CDR3 loop spans 14 amino acids. CDR3 amino acids: CASSPGPGGAEAFF.

This clonotype is labeled medium-sized based on frequency. The chain joins TRBV6-1 to TRBJ2-3; TCRdb reports TRBD1, a call that lacks DNA to check it against. Germline V gene sequence: CDR1 MNHNS, CDR2 SASEGT. The CDR3 is made up of 16 amino acids. The CDR3 region is CASSYSGTGLTDTQYF.

According to its frequency, this clonotype is large. The V call is TRBV12-3 or TRBV12-4, the J call TRBJ1-4; the D gene TCRdb calls, TRBD1, cannot be checked with no DNA. CDR3 length: 12 amino acids. This CDR3 is CASSFGGEKLFF.

The V and J genes are TRBV20-1 and TRBJ1-1; there is no DNA to check the TCRdb D call of TRBD1. From germline, CDR1 is DFQATT and CDR2 SNEGSKA (reference sequence). The CDR3 runs 13 residues. CDR3 in amino acids: CSAGGHSNTEAFF.

This clonotype is called medium-sized (0.01 to 0.1%) based on its frequency. The genes are TRBV7-2 and TRBJ1-1; without DNA, the TCRdb call of TRBD1 cannot be checked. The length of the CDR3 is 15 residues. Germline CDR1 and CDR2: SGHTA and FQGNSA. CDR3 sequence reads: CASSFEQVVATEAFF.